These 15 T cell receptor beta chains originate from one sample sequenced in a study of T-cell memory formation after mild COVID-19. TCRdb processed the 5' RACE reads anew with MiXCR; each CDR3 protein has one entry. The sample has almost 250,000 distinct CDR3 sequences; approximately 15% are singletons. The sequencing sample was made of PBMCs or a T cell subset sorted from them (not recorded which). Every receptor here comes from an adult woman who had mild COVID-19 (a few samples of this study predate the infection). Cell type and time point are not known.

This clonotype was found many times. The chain recombines TRBV7-2 with TRBJ2-1, with D hard to call. The V end was cut by 5 bases, the J end by 3 bases, with 2 bases between. Germline assignment: CDR1 SGHTA and CDR2 FQGNSA. This CDR3 spans 11 amino acids. CDR3 loop: CASSNYNEQFF. DNA for the CDR3: TGTGCCAGCAGCAACTACAATGAGCAGTTCTTC. Full variable domain (rest looked up from reference TRBV7-2 and TRBJ2-1): GAGVSQSPSNKVTEKGKDVELRCDPISGHTALYWYRQSLGQGLEFLIYFQGNSAPDKSGLPSDRFSAERTGGSVSTLTIQRTQQEDSAVYLCASSNYNEQFFGPGTRLTVL.

The table lists this clonotype with a few counts. The chain carries TRBV24-1 and TRBJ2-1, with 7 bases aligning to TRBD1. With V trimmed by 7 bases and J by 3 bases, 5 bases remained unmatched. This CDR3 has 14 amino acids. Germline lookup yields CDR1 KGHDR and CDR2 SFDVKD. The CDR3 DNA reads TGTGCCACCAGCGGGGACAGCGACTACAATGAGCAGTTCTTC. Translating gives CATSGDSDYNEQFF.

This clonotype was observed a few times. The V and J genes are TRBV24-1 and TRBJ2-2; TRBD2 matches 12 bases. Unmatched junction bases numbered 6, after V lost 9 bases and J lost 5 bases. This CDR3 region has 15 residues. The germline gives CDR1 KGHDR, CDR2 SFDVKD. DNA of the CDR3: TGTGCCACCTGGACTAGCGGGATTTTGACCGGGGAGCTGTTTTTT. As protein: CATWTSGILTGELFF.

This clonotype was picked up many times. V gene TRBV20-1 combines with J gene TRBJ1-5, with D perhaps TRBD1 (5 bases). CDR3 length: 14 amino acids. The ends were cut back, 0 bases at V and 1 base at J, with 7 bases in the middle. Germline CDR1 reads DFQATT; CDR2 reads SNEGSKA (reference sequence). CDR3 coding DNA: TGCAGTGCTAGAGATTACAGGAGCAATCAGCCCCAGCATTTT. Its protein product is CSARDYRSNQPQHF.

A few counts support this clonotype. The V and J genes are TRBV5-1 and TRBJ2-7, with 7 bases fitting TRBD1. This CDR3 is built from 14 residues. Per germline, CDR1 SGHRS and CDR2 YFSETQ. J lost 4 bases, V lost 4 bases, and 8 bases had no gene match. DNA of the CDR3: TGCGCCAGCAGCCCGGACAGGAATATATACGAGCAGTACTTC. Its protein product is CASSPDRNIYEQYF.

The chain links TRBV12-3 or TRBV12-4 to TRBJ2-7; 10 bases fit TRBD2. V lost 3 bases and J lost 12; bases outside the gene matches: 8. The CDR3 covers 13 residues. The CDR3 coding sequence is TGTGCCAGCAGTTTGATGAGCGGGGGGGCTAGGTACTTC. Encoded protein: CASSLMSGGARYF.

The table lists this clonotype with many counts. The V and J genes are TRBV20-1 and TRBJ2-1, with a possible D match to TRBD2 (6 bases). Germline V CDR1 and CDR2: DFQATT, SNEGSKA (reference sequence). This CDR3 has 14 amino acids. V lost 3 bases, J lost 3 bases, and 12 bases lay in between. This chain's CDR3 is CSASGSGSYNEQFF. The CDR3 DNA follows: TGCAGTGCTAGCGGGAGTGGTAGCTACAATGAGCAGTTCTTC.

This clonotype was picked up a small number of times. The chain recombines TRBV30 with TRBJ1-5; 8 bases match TRBD1. Germline assignment: CDR1 GTSNPN and CDR2 SVGIG (reference sequence). This CDR3 has 16 amino acids. Trimming cost V 3 bases and J 4 bases; bases outside gene matches: 11. The CDR3 nucleotides read TGTGCCTGGAGAGAAAGCGACAGGGGTGATAATCAGCCCCAGCATTTT. It yields the protein CAWRESDRGDNQPQHF.

This clonotype has more than one count but fewer than ten. The chain couples TRBV6-5 to TRBJ2-2; possibly TRBD2 for D (7 bases). V gave up 7 bases and J gave up 6 bases, with 15 bases separating them. CDR3 size: 14 residues. Germline assignment: CDR1 MNHEY and CDR2 SVGAGI. The CDR3 sequence is CASTRGGGAGELFF. The DNA of the CDR3 is TGTGCCAGCACTCGAGGAGGGGGGGCCGGGGAGCTGTTTTTT.

This clonotype was found a few times. The chain employs TRBV29-1 and TRBJ2-1, with 11 bases identical to TRBD2. The CDR3 has 17 amino acids. The J segment lost 8 bases and the V segment lost 4 bases, leaving 16 bases of the junction unmatched. Germline V CDR1 and CDR2: SQVTM, ANQGSEA. This CDR3 is CSVVWTSGPIRVHEQFF. In DNA form, the CDR3 reads TGCAGCGTTGTCTGGACTAGCGGGCCTATCCGGGTCCATGAGCAGTTCTTC.

The rearrangement uses TRBV6-5 and TRBJ2-3; 7 bases are a match to TRBD1. The germline V gene encodes CDR1 MNHEY and CDR2 SVGAGI. J gave up 2 bases and V 6 bases, and 5 bases lay outside the gene matches. This CDR3 contains 14 residues. In DNA, the CDR3 is TGTGCCAGCAGACCACAGGGGATCACAGATACGCAGTATTTT. The encoded protein is CASRPQGITDTQYF.

The V call is TRBV5-5, the J call TRBJ1-2; 7 positions match TRBD1. Germline V CDR1 and CDR2: SGHKS, YYEKEE (reference sequence). This CDR3 contains 15 residues. The trim removed 4 bases at V and 0 bases at J, leaving 6 bases unmatched. The CDR3 here is CASSPTGVANYGYTF. The CDR3 DNA reads TGTGCCAGCAGCCCTACAGGGGTTGCTAACTATGGCTACACCTTC.

The rearrangement links TRBV4-1 to TRBJ2-1; D uncertain. The ends were cut back, 1 base at V and 10 bases at J, with 11 bases in the middle. The CDR3 loop spans 13 amino acids. CDR1 MGHRA and CDR2 YSYEKL come from the germline V gene. The CDR3, as DNA: TGCGCCAGCAGCCAAGGCGCGGAAAGGGAGCAGTTCTTC. Translating gives CASSQGAEREQFF.

This clonotype showed up many times. The chain uses TRBV11-1 and TRBJ2-3; 9 bases fit TRBD1. Germline-derived CDR1 and CDR2 are SGHAT and FQDESV (reference sequence). The CDR3 runs to 15 residues. Trimming at V came to 4 bases and at J to 2 bases, leaving 4 bases not matched to a gene. This chain's CDR3 is CASSSQGAHTDTQYF. In DNA form, the CDR3 reads TGTGCCAGCAGCTCACAGGGGGCGCACACAGATACGCAGTATTTT.

Concerning this clonotype: An end of the junction does not agree with germline; a read error may underlie this. CDR3 sequence: CASSSRTSNTEAYF. The CDR3 DNA sequence: TGTGCCAGCAGTTCTCGGACATCGAACACTGAAGCTTACTTT. This chain connects TRBV6-5 to TRBJ1-1, with D perhaps matching TRBD1 (5 bases). The CDR3 totals 14 residues. Germline CDR1 reads MNHEY; CDR2 reads SVGAGI.